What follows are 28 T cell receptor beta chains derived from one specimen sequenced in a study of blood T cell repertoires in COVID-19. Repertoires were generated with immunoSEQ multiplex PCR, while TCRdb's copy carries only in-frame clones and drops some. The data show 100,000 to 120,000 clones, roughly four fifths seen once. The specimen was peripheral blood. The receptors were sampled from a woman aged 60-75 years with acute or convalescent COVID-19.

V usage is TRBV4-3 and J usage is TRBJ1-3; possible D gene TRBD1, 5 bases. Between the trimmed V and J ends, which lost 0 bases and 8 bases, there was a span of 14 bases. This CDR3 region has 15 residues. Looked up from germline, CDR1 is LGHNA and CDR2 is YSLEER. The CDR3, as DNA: TGCGCCAGCAGCCAAGAATGGCAGGGCGGGGACACCATATATTTT. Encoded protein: CASSQEWQGGDTIYF.

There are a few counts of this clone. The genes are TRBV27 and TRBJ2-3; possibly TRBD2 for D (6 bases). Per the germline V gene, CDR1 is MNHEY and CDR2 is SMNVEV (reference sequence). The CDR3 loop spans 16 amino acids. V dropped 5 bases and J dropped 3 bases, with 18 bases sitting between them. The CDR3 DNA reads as TGTGCCAGCAGTCCCCGGGGTAGCGGACCAACAGATACGCAGTATTTT. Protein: CASSPRGSGPTDTQYF.

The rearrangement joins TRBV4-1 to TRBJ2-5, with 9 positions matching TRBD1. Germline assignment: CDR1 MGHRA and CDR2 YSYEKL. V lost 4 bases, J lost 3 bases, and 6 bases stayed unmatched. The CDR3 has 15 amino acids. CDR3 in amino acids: CASSLTGGWEETQYF. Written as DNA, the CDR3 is TGCGCCAGCAGCCTCACAGGGGGCTGGGAAGAGACCCAGTACTTC.

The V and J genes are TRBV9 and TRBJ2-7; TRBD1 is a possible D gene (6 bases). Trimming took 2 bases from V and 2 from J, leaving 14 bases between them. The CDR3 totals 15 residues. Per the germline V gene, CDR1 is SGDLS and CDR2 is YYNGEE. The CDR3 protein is CASSVDGTSTYEQYF. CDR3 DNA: TGTGCCAGCAGCGTCGACGGGACATCAACCTACGAGCAGTACTTC. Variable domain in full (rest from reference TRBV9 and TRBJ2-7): DSGVTQTPKHLITATGQRVTLRCSPRSGDLSVYWYQQSLDQGLQFLIQYYNGEERAKGNILERFSAQQFPDLHSELNLSSLELGDSALYFCASSVDGTSTYEQYFGPGTRLTVT.

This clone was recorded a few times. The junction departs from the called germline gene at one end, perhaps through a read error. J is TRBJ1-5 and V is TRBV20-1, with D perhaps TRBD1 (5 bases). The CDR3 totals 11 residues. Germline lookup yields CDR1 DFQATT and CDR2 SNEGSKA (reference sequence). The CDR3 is CRGGSNQPQHF. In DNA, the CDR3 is TGTCGGGGGGGAAGCAATCAGCCCCAGCATTTT.

CDR3 DNA: TGTGCCAGCAGTTTGGCCCCTTCTGAGCAGTTCTTC. Translation: CASSLAPSEQFF. This sequence joins TRBV12-3 or TRBV12-4 and TRBJ2-1; D uncertain. V lost 3 bases to trimming and J lost 9 bases, with 9 bases between them. CDR3 length equals 12 residues.

The CDR3, as DNA: TGTGCCAGCAGCGCGCTGGGACTACGCTCCTACAATGAGCAGTTCTTC. It is translated as CASSALGLRSYNEQFF. The J gene is TRBJ2-1, the V gene TRBV5-6, with 7 bases matching TRBD2. V lost 4 bases to trimming and J lost 0 bases; unmatched junction nucleotides: 7. Per the germline V gene, CDR1 is SGHDT and CDR2 is YYEEEE. The CDR3 contains 16 residues.

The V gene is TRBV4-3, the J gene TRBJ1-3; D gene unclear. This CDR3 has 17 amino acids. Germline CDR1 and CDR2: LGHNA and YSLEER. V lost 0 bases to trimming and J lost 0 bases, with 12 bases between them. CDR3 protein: CASSQDILISSGNTIYF. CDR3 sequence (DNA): TGCGCCAGCAGCCAAGATATTTTAATCAGCTCTGGAAACACCATATATTTT.

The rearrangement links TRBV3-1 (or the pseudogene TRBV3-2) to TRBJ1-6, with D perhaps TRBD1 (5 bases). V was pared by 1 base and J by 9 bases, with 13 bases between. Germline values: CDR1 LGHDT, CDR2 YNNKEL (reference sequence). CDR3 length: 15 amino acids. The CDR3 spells CASSQVGGATSPLHF. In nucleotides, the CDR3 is TGTGCCAGCAGCCAAGTAGGTGGGGCCACTTCACCCCTCCACTTT.

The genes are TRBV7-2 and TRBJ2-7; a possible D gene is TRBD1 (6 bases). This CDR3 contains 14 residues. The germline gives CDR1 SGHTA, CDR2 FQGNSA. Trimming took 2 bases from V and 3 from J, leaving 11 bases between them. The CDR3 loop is CASSLKGHLYEQYF. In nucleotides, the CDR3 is TGTGCCAGCAGCTTAAAGGGACACCTCTACGAGCAGTACTTC.

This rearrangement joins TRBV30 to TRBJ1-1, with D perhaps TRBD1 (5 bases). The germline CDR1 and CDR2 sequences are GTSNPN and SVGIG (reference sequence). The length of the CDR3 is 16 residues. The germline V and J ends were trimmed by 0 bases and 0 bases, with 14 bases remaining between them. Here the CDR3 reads CAWSVISRQLNTEAFF. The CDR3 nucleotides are TGTGCCTGGAGTGTCATATCTAGACAGCTGAACACTGAAGCTTTCTTT. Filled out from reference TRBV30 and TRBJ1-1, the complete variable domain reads SQTIHQWPATLVQPVGSPLSLECTVEGTSNPNLYWYRQAAGRGLQLLFYSVGIGQISSEVPQNLSASRPQDRQFILSSKKLLLSDSGFYLCAWSVISRQLNTEAFFGQGTRLTVV.

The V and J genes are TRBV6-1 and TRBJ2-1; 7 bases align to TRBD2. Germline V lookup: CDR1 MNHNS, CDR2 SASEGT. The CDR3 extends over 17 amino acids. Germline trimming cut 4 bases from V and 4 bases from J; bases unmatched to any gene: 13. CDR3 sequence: CASSGRGGLGPYNEQFF. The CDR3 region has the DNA TGTGCCAGCAGTGGCAGAGGCGGACTAGGACCTTACAATGAGCAGTTCTTC.

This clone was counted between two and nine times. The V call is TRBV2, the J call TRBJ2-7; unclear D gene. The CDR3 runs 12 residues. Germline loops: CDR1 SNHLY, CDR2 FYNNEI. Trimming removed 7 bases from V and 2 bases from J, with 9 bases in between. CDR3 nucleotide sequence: TGTGCCAGCAACGCCAGTCCCTACGAGCAGTACTTC. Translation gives CASNASPYEQYF.

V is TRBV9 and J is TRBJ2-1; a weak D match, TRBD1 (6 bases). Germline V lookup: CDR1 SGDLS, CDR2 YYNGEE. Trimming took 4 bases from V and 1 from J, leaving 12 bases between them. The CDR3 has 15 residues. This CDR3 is CASSITGSSYNEQFF. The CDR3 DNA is TGTGCCAGCAGCATAACAGGGTCATCCTACAATGAGCAGTTCTTC.

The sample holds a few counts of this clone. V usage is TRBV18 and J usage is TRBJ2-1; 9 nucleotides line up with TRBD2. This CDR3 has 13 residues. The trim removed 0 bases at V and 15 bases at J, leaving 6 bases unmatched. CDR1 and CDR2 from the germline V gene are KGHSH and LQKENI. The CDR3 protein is CASSPPAAGGAFF. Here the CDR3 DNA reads TGTGCCAGCTCACCACCGGCGGCGGGGGGGGCGTTCTTC.

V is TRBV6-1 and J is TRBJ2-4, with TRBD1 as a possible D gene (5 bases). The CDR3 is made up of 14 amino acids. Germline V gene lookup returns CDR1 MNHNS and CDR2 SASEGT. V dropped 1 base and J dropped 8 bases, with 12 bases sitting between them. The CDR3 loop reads CASSEGRGTDIQYF. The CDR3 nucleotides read TGTGCCAGCAGTGAAGGAAGGGGTACAGACATTCAGTACTTC.

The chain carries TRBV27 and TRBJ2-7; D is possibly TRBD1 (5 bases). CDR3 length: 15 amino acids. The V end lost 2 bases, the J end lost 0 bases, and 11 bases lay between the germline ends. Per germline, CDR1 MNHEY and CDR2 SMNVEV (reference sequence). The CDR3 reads CASSLMQGRSYEQYF. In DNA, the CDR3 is TGTGCCAGCAGTTTAATGCAGGGTCGCTCCTACGAGCAGTACTTC.

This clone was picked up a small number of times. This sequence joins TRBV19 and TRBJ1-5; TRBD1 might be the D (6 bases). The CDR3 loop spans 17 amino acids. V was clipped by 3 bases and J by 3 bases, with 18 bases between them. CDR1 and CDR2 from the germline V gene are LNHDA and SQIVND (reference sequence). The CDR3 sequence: CASSIPTLTGINQPQHF. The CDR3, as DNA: TGTGCCAGTAGTATCCCGACCCTGACAGGTATCAATCAGCCCCAGCATTTT.

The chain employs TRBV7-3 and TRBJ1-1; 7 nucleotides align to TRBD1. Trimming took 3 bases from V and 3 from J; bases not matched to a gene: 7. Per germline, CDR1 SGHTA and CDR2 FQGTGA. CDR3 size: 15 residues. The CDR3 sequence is CASSLGDSTDTEAFF. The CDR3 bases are TGTGCCAGCAGCTTGGGGGACAGTACTGACACTGAAGCTTTCTTT.

Written as DNA, the CDR3 is TGTGCCAGCAGCCGCCCTGAGACATCTGGTGGCTACACCTTC. This sequence encodes CASSRPETSGGYTF. This rearrangement joins TRBV28 to TRBJ1-2; D call uncertain. V lost 6 bases and J lost 7, with 18 bases in between. The CDR3 has 14 amino acids. Germline-derived CDR1 and CDR2 are MDHEN and SYDVKM.

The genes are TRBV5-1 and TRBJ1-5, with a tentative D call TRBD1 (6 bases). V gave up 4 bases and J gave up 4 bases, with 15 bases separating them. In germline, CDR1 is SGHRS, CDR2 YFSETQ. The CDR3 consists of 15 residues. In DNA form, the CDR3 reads TGCGCCAGCAGCCTGGAAGGGACAAATAATCAGCCCCAGCATTTT. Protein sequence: CASSLEGTNNQPQHF.

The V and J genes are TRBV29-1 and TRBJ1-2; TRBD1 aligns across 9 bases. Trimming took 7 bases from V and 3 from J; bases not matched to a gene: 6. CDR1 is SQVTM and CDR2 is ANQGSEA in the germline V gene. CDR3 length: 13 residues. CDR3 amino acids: CSASTGGDYGYTF. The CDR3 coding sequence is TGCAGCGCATCGACAGGGGGTGACTATGGCTACACCTTC.

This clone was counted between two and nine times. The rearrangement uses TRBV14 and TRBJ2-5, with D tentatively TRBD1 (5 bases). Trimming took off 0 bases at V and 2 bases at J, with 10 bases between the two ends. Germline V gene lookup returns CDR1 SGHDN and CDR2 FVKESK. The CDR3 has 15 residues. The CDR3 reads CASSQDLHRQETQYF. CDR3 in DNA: TGTGCCAGCAGCCAAGATCTACACAGGCAAGAGACCCAGTACTTC.

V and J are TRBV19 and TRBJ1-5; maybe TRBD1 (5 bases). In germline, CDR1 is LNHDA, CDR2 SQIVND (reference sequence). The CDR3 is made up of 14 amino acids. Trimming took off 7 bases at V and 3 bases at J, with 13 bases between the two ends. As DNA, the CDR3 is TGTGCCAGTAACGTTGCGGGACCCAATCAGCCCCAGCATTTT. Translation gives CASNVAGPNQPQHF. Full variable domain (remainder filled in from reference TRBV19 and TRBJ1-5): DGGITQSPKYLFRKEGQNVTLSCEQNLNHDAMYWYRQDPGQGLRLIYYSQIVNDFQKGDIAEGYSVSREKKESFPLTVTSAQKNPTAFYLCASNVAGPNQPQHFGDGTRLSIL.

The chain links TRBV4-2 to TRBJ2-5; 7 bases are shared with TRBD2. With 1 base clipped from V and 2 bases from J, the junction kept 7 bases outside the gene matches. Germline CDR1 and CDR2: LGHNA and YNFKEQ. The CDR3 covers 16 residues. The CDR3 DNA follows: TGTGCCAGCAGCCAAGCGGCGGTGGGGGGGCAAGAGACCCAGTACTTC. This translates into CASSQAAVGGQETQYF.

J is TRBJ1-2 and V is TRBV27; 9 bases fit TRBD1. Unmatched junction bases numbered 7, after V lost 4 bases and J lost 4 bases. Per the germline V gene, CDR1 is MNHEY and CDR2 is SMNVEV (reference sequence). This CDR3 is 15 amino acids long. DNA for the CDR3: TGTGCCAGCAGTTCGCCAGGACAGGGGACCTATGGCTACACCTTC. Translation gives CASSSPGQGTYGYTF.

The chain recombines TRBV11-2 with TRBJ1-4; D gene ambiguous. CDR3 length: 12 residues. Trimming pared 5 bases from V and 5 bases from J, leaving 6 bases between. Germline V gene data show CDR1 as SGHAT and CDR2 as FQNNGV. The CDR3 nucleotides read TGTGCCAGCAGCGTCCTAAATGAAAAACTGTTTTTT. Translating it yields CASSVLNEKLFF.

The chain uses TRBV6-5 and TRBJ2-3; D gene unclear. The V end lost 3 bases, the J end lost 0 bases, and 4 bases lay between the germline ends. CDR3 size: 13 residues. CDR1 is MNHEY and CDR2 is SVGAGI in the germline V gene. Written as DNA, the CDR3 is TGTGCCAGCAGTTATACTAGCACAGATACGCAGTATTTT. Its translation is CASSYTSTDTQYF.